Below, 5 T cell receptor beta chains from the same sample are listed, as sequenced in a study of identical twins (dated by TCRdb to the mid-2010s). Libraries came from 5' RACE. TCRdb records Illumina HiSeq 2000 as the sequencer. TCRdb reran the public reads through fastp at Q25 and MiXCR, keeping productive beta chains. Identical CDR3 protein sequences are pooled into one entry, listed with their most common genes and DNA. The sample yields about 730,000 distinct CDR3 sequences; around 21% were counted once. Around 4.5% of the sample is held by the ten biggest clonotypes. These records were also assigned to another study, of T cells expressing NK-cell markers.

The specimen sequenced was PBMCs. The receptors stem from a woman aged 18-29 years in good health.

This clonotype was counted many times. The chain uses TRBV20-1 and TRBJ1-2; D is unclear. CDR3 length: 15 residues. Germline V gene sequence: CDR1 DFQATT, CDR2 SNEGSKA (reference sequence). Deletions cut 0 bases from V and 5 bases from J, with 16 bases between. The CDR3 coding sequence is TGCAGTGCTAGAGATGAAGGGCCCGCTCAGTATGGCTACACCTTC. It yields the protein CSARDEGPAQYGYTF.

This clonotype was detected only once. The chain carries TRBV5-1 and TRBJ2-7; the D gene is possibly TRBD1 (6 bases). The germline V gene encodes CDR1 SGHRS and CDR2 YFSETQ. Trimming left V 3 bases short and J 2 bases short, with 12 bases between. The CDR3 has 14 amino acids. The CDR3 nucleotides are TGCGCCAGCAGCTACCGGGACACGACCTACGAGCAGTACTTC. This encodes CASSYRDTTYEQYF. Variable domain in full (rest from reference TRBV5-1 and TRBJ2-7): KAGVTQTPRYLIKTRGQQVTLSCSPISGHRSVSWYQQTPGQGLQFLFEYFSETQRNKGNFPGRFSGRQFSNSRSEMNVSTLELGDSALYLCASSYRDTTYEQYFGPGTRLTVT.

This clonotype has just a few counts. The chain is built from TRBV12-3 or TRBV12-4 and TRBJ2-5; D possibly corresponds to TRBD2 (6 bases). V was pared by 7 bases and J by 3 bases, with 15 bases between. CDR3 length: 14 amino acids. CDR3 amino acids: CASTVWGEKETQYF. The CDR3 DNA follows: TGTGCCAGCACAGTTTGGGGGGAAAAAGAGACCCAGTACTTC.

V and J are TRBV20-1 and TRBJ2-1; 11 nucleotides agree with TRBD2. Germline CDR1 reads DFQATT; CDR2 reads SNEGSKA (reference sequence). The length of the CDR3 is 13 residues. The V and J ends lost 6 bases and 12 bases, in that order; junction bases with no gene match: 10. The CDR3: CSAPLAGARGQFF. CDR3 nucleotides: TGCAGTGCACCACTAGCGGGGGCTAGGGGGCAGTTCTTC.

Regarding this clonotype: The DNA is omitted, as the CDR3 cannot be located on it reliably, and the CDR3 follows TCRdb's listing. The genes are TRBV20-1 and TRBJ1-1; the D call of TRBD1 is as the table states it, not checked on the DNA. The CDR3 length equals 12 residues, ends included. Germline V gene data show CDR1 as DFQATT and CDR2 as SNEGSKA (reference sequence). CDR3 region: CSASFSGQGAFF.